The entry that follows covers one TCR beta chain sequence. Antigen unknown. This specimen comes from a study of cytomegalovirus exposure and HLA in healthy donors. About the research overall: When 350 to 500 donors were genotyped, approximately 80% of them were found to fall in the Caucasian-associated ancestry cluster.

Per germline, CDR1 ENHRY and CDR2 SYGVKD. Trimming took 7 bases from V and 6 from J; bases not matched to a gene: 11. The CDR3 runs 14 residues. Primers included in the PCR were 60 Vbeta and 13 Jbeta primers. Assay: immunoSEQ multiplex PCR; the TCRdb copy retains only in-frame clones and omits some. The top ten clones hold about 8.3% of a sample with roughly 100,000 clones, roughly 80% of them seen once. Study observations and caveats: Previous analysis showed most TCR beta V segments were productive about 87% or about 30% of the time.

The chain combines TRBV10-3 with TRBJ1-2; TRBD1 agrees at 7 bases. Sequencing was done on a sample of PBMCs. The clonotype originates from a middle-aged woman in good health and CMV-seropositive. The CDR3 DNA reads TGTGCCATCACCAAGACAGGGACCGAAGATGGCTACACCTTC. It encodes CAITKTGTEDGYTF.